Sequencing of this T cell receptor beta chain was carried out in a study of shared clonotypes between healthy human individuals. Study-wide points: Sampling covered nothing but blood. Tissue TCR repertoires likely differ from those found in blood.

About this clone: Its antigen is not known.

Nashville, Tennessee was home to all donors, each a Caucasian adult. Germline V gene sequence: CDR1 KGHSH, CDR2 LQKENI. The CDR3 extends over 14 amino acids. The ends were cut back, 4 bases at V and 2 bases at J, with 12 bases in the middle. Sequenced by immunoSEQ multiplex PCR; TCRdb stores in-frame clones only, minus some. The sample shows 2 million to 3 million clones, approximately 94% of them seen only once. Input material: naive CD4+ T cells from PBMCs. Subset reported: CD45RA+ positively selected. The TCR originated in a man between 18 and 29 years old in good health. Some clones in this sample may be carry-over from other donors' samples. The V and J genes are TRBV18 and TRBJ2-7; the D gene is possibly TRBD1 (5 bases). The CDR3 sequence: CASSLTTGPYEQYF. Here the CDR3 DNA reads TGTGCCAGCTCACTAACTACAGGACCCTACGAGCAGTACTTC.